Below, 27 T cell receptor beta chains from the same sample are listed, as sequenced in a study of T-cell reconstitution after alpha-beta-depleted transplantation in children. The TCRbeta library incorporated unique molecular identifiers. TCRdb passed the PCR reads through MiXCR, listing each CDR3 protein once. The table records around 140,000 distinct CDR3 sequences, about 8.8% of them present only once. The source material was PBMCs, mostly from graft donor cells, sampled 180 days after TCRalphabeta/CD19-depleted stem cell transplant. The receptor set was obtained from a female patient between 2 and 10 years old who had a stem cell transplant for congenital amegakaryocytic thrombocytopenia, so the T cells may come from the graft donor.

The sample holds a few counts of this clonotype. The chain employs TRBV5-1 and TRBJ2-6, with D unclear. V was trimmed by 1 base and J by 0 bases, leaving 5 bases between them. The CDR3 spans 15 residues. CDR1 is SGHRS and CDR2 is YFSETQ in the germline V gene. CDR3 sequence reads: CASSLLSSGANVLTF. Written as DNA, the CDR3 is TGCGCCAGCAGCTTGCTCTCCTCTGGGGCCAACGTCCTGACTTTC.

The J gene is TRBJ2-1, the V gene TRBV27; 8 nucleotides agree with TRBD2. The trim removed 7 bases at V and 4 bases at J, leaving 12 bases unmatched. The CDR3 is 16 amino acids. Germline CDR1 reads MNHEY; CDR2 reads SMNVEV (reference sequence). The CDR3 loop is CASTNNGGATYNEQFF. In nucleotides, the CDR3 is TGTGCCAGCACCAACAACGGGGGGGCAACGTACAATGAGCAGTTCTTC.

This clonotype has more than one count but fewer than ten. J is TRBJ1-1 and V is TRBV20-1, with no clear D. The V gene's germline CDR1 is DFQATT and CDR2 SNEGSKA (reference sequence). Trimming took 5 bases from V and 12 from J, leaving 16 bases between them. CDR3 length: 11 amino acids. The CDR3 is CSALPAQNTFF. CDR3 sequence (DNA): TGCAGTGCTCTTCCGGCACAGAACACTTTCTTT.

This clonotype has at least ten counts. This sequence joins TRBV12-3 or TRBV12-4 and TRBJ2-3, with D maybe TRBD2 (5 bases). The CDR3 runs 16 residues. V dropped 6 bases and J dropped 1 base, with 17 bases sitting between them. The CDR3 sequence is CASSSSEGSGTDTQYF. The CDR3 bases are TGTGCCAGCAGCTCCTCCGAGGGTAGCGGCACAGATACGCAGTATTTT.

This clonotype was observed at least ten times. V is TRBV5-1 and J is TRBJ2-7; TRBD1 is a possible D gene (5 bases). The V gene lost 2 bases and the J gene lost 3 bases, with 12 bases spanning the gap. From germline, CDR1 is SGHRS and CDR2 YFSETQ. The CDR3 runs 14 residues. The DNA of the CDR3 is TGCGCCAGCAGCTTCCAGGACACAAACTACGAGCAGTACTTC. Protein sequence: CASSFQDTNYEQYF.

This clonotype was observed at least ten times. The chain links TRBV7-2 to TRBJ2-3; 11 bases map to TRBD2. There are 16 residues in the CDR3. With V trimmed by 5 bases and J by 4 bases, 8 bases remained unmatched. CDR1 is SGHTA, CDR2 FQGNSA, per germline. DNA for the CDR3: TGTGCCAGCAGCCTTACTAGCGGGAGAGCGGCAGATACGCAGTATTTT. As protein: CASSLTSGRAADTQYF.

The J gene is TRBJ2-4, the V gene TRBV4-3; D ambiguous. Trimming took off 2 bases at V and 0 bases at J, with 17 bases between the two ends. The V gene's germline CDR1 is LGHNA and CDR2 YSLEER. The CDR3 spans 18 residues. The CDR3 here is CASSQLPSVGLAKNIQYF. For the CDR3, the DNA is TGCGCCAGCAGCCAACTCCCCTCCGTAGGTTTAGCCAAAAACATTCAGTACTTC.

This clonotype was seen ten or more times. V is TRBV12-3 or TRBV12-4 and J is TRBJ2-2; 9 bases are a match to TRBD1. This CDR3 is 16 amino acids long. V trimming: 2 bases; J trimming: 7 bases; junction bases outside the gene matches: 8. The CDR3 protein is CASSLYRGQRSGELFF. CDR3 bases: TGTGCCAGCAGTTTATACAGGGGGCAACGTAGCGGGGAGCTGTTTTTT.

The chain links TRBV4-2 to TRBJ2-3, with 8 bases identical to TRBD2. J gave up 4 bases and V 3 bases, and 9 bases lay outside the gene matches. The V gene's germline CDR1 is LGHNA and CDR2 YNFKEQ. This CDR3 is built from 16 residues. CDR3: CASSHLGLARADTQYF. In DNA, the CDR3 is TGTGCCAGCAGCCATCTTGGACTAGCAAGAGCAGATACGCAGTATTTT.

Here the CDR3 reads CAGSAGTGNTYEQYF. The CDR3, as DNA: TGTGCCGGAAGCGCCGGGACAGGGAACACCTACGAGCAGTACTTC. The gene calls are TRBV19 and TRBJ2-7; 9 bases fit TRBD1. The CDR3 spans 15 residues. The J segment lost 2 bases and the V segment lost 11 bases, leaving 13 bases of the junction unmatched. Germline V gene sequence: CDR1 LNHDA, CDR2 SQIVND (reference sequence).

This clonotype was seen ten or more times. The chain carries TRBV28 and TRBJ2-7, with D uncertain. The CDR3 is made up of 12 amino acids. Trimming left V 5 bases short and J 9 bases short, with 14 bases between. Germline V gives CDR1 MDHEN, CDR2 SYDVKM. CDR3 bases: TGTGCCAGCAGTACGAGACCCGTCGTGCAGTACTTC. Translation: CASSTRPVVQYF. The full variable domain, with the rest looked up from reference TRBV28 and TRBJ2-7, is DVKVTQSSRYLVKRTGEKVFLECVQDMDHENMFWYRQDPGLGLRLIYFSYDVKMKEKGDIPEGYSVSREKKERFSLILESASTNQTSMYLCASSTRPVVQYFGPGTRLTVT.

The gene calls are TRBV7-2 and TRBJ2-5; D may be TRBD2 (7 bases). V gave up 6 bases and J gave up 2 bases, with 16 bases separating them. Looked up from germline, CDR1 is SGHTA and CDR2 is FQGNSA. The CDR3 is made up of 15 amino acids. CDR3 amino acids: CASREAGAIQETQYF. For the CDR3, the DNA is TGTGCCAGCAGGGAGGCGGGGGCAATTCAAGAGACCCAGTACTTC.

The genes are TRBV12-3 or TRBV12-4 and TRBJ2-7; tentatively, D is TRBD2 (6 bases). The ends were cut back, 6 bases at V and 2 bases at J, with 14 bases in the middle. The CDR3 runs to 14 residues. In nucleotides, the CDR3 is TGTGCCAGCAGGCGCGGGGCTCCCCCCTACGAGCAGTACTTC. This gives the protein CASRRGAPPYEQYF.

This clonotype was seen repeatedly, ten times or more. V is TRBV27 and J is TRBJ2-7, with 8 bases identical to TRBD1. CDR1 is MNHEY, CDR2 SMNVEV, per germline (reference sequence). CDR3 length equals 15 residues. The J segment lost 2 bases and the V segment lost 1 base, leaving 4 bases of the junction unmatched. The CDR3 here is CASSLFSDRAYEQYF. The DNA for the CDR3 is TGTGCCAGCAGTTTATTTTCGGACAGGGCCTACGAGCAGTACTTC.

This clonotype was counted between two and nine times. V and J are TRBV30 and TRBJ2-4, with D perhaps being TRBD1 or TRBD2 (7 bases each). Per germline, CDR1 GTSNPN and CDR2 SVGIG (reference sequence). The CDR3 has 14 amino acids. Trimming cost V 3 bases and J 0 bases, with 9 bases left between them. The CDR3 reads CAWSRGGAKNIQYF. CDR3 DNA sequence: TGTGCCTGGAGCAGGGGGGGAGCCAAAAACATTCAGTACTTC.

This clonotype was detected ten times or more. The chain employs TRBV20-1 and TRBJ2-1; unclear D gene. The germline gives CDR1 DFQATT, CDR2 SNEGSKA (reference sequence). The CDR3 length is 13 residues. Trimming cost V 5 bases and J 6 bases, with 14 bases left between them. CDR3 sequence (DNA): TGCAGTGCTCCCTCCGAAATGGGCAATGAGCAGTTCTTC. Translating gives CSAPSEMGNEQFF.

This clonotype was counted at least ten times. The chain joins TRBV29-1 to TRBJ2-7; no reliable D call. With 1 base removed from V and 2 bases from J, the gap between germline ends came to 15 bases. The CDR3 has 15 amino acids. Germline assignment: CDR1 SQVTM and CDR2 ANQGSEA. The CDR3 DNA sequence: TGCAGCGTTGAAGTGGGTAGGAGATCCCCCTACGAGCAGTACTTC. Amino acids: CSVEVGRRSPYEQYF.

V is TRBV7-9 and J is TRBJ2-1; 8 nucleotides agree with TRBD2. Germline values: CDR1 SEHNR, CDR2 FQNEAQ (reference sequence). The CDR3 sequence is 14 residues long. J gave up 6 bases and V 4 bases, and 5 bases lay outside the gene matches. DNA for the CDR3: TGTGCCAGCAGCTACCCAACTAGCGGCAATGAGCAGTTCTTC. Translation: CASSYPTSGNEQFF.

There are many counts of this clonotype. This chain connects TRBV6-1 to TRBJ1-5, with 10 bases fitting TRBD1. CDR3 length: 16 residues. V lost 7 bases and J lost 2; bases outside the gene matches: 8. Per the germline V gene, CDR1 is MNHNS and CDR2 is SASEGT. This CDR3 is CASTLGQGLGNQPQHF. The CDR3 nucleotides read TGTGCCAGCACCCTGGGACAGGGGCTTGGCAATCAGCCCCAGCATTTT.

This clonotype appeared many times. This rearrangement joins TRBV12-3 or TRBV12-4 to TRBJ2-7; D is perhaps TRBD1 or TRBD2 (6 bases each). The CDR3 covers 14 residues. Trimming left V 4 bases short and J 5 bases short, with 15 bases between. The chain's CDR3 is CASSSRRGGNEQYF. As DNA, the CDR3 is TGTGCCAGCAGTTCCCGGAGAGGGGGGAACGAGCAGTACTTC.

The sample holds many counts of this clonotype. The V and J genes are TRBV7-2 and TRBJ1-2; 7 nucleotides agree with TRBD1. Trimming at V came to 5 bases and at J to 8 bases, leaving 8 bases not matched to a gene. Looked up from germline, CDR1 is SGHTA and CDR2 is FQGNSA. The CDR3 extends over 13 amino acids. CDR3 sequence reads: CASSLTTGSGYTF. The CDR3 coding sequence is TGTGCCAGCAGCCTAACGACAGGGTCAGGCTACACCTTC. Based on the CDR3 plus reference TRBV7-2 and TRBJ1-2, the full variable domain is GAGVSQSPSNKVTEKGKDVELRCDPISGHTALYWYRQSLGQGLEFLIYFQGNSAPDKSGLPSDRFSAERTGGSVSTLTIQRTQQEDSAVYLCASSLTTGSGYTFGSGTRLTVV.

This chain links TRBV11-2 with TRBJ2-7; no clear D. The germline gives CDR1 SGHAT, CDR2 FQNNGV. The CDR3 loop spans 13 amino acids. V shed 4 bases and J shed 3 bases, with 10 bases lying between them. In DNA form, the CDR3 reads TGTGCCAGCAGCTGGCTGGCCGGCTACGAGCAGTACTTC. As protein: CASSWLAGYEQYF.

This clonotype was seen more than once but under ten times. The rearrangement links TRBV21-1 to TRBJ2-1. TRBV21-1 is a documented pseudogene. This CDR3 has 15 residues. CDR3 coding DNA: TGTGCCAGCAGCAAATCTAGGGTGTCCTACAATGAGCAGTTCTTC. Protein: CASSKSRVSYNEQFF.

This sequence joins TRBV5-1 and TRBJ1-3; 10 nucleotides agree with TRBD1. The V gene end was trimmed by 8 bases and the J gene end by 0 bases; junction bases not matched to a gene: 11. Germline CDR1 reads SGHRS; CDR2 reads YFSETQ. CDR3 length: 17 residues. The CDR3 sequence: CARPKGTGESSGNTIYF. As DNA, the CDR3 is TGCGCCAGGCCAAAGGGGACAGGGGAAAGCTCTGGAAACACCATATATTTT.

This clonotype was recorded at least ten times. V usage is TRBV24-1 and J usage is TRBJ2-2; 9 bases match TRBD1. The CDR3 sequence is 17 residues long. Germline CDR1 KGHDR, CDR2 SFDVKD. V was pared by 4 bases and J by 1 base, with 6 bases of the junction left unmatched. CDR3 amino acids: CATSDPPGQGNTGELFF. CDR3 bases: TGTGCCACCAGTGACCCGCCGGGACAGGGGAACACCGGGGAGCTGTTTTTT.

Ten or more counts support this clonotype. The genes are TRBV5-1 and TRBJ1-1, with TRBD1 matching over 7 bases. Trimming cost V 5 bases and J 13 bases; bases outside gene matches: 23. Germline V gene data show CDR1 as SGHRS and CDR2 as YFSETQ. This CDR3 has 16 amino acids. The CDR3 spells CASSPTPDRLSDKLFF. The CDR3 DNA sequence: TGCGCCAGCAGTCCGACACCGGACAGGTTGAGTGACAAGCTTTTCTTT.

This clonotype has a handful of counts. The chain uses TRBV5-1 and TRBJ2-5; D gene uncertain. Looked up from germline, CDR1 is SGHRS and CDR2 is YFSETQ. This CDR3 spans 12 amino acids. V was clipped by 2 bases and J by 3 bases, with 5 bases between them. The CDR3 sequence: CASSFRKETQYF. The CDR3 DNA sequence: TGCGCCAGCAGCTTCAGAAAAGAGACCCAGTACTTC.